The present T cell receptor (beta chain) was sequenced within a study of tumor-infiltrating lymphocytes in primary liver carcinoma (dated by TCRdb to between 2016 and 2019). Concerning the study at large: Between November 2015 and early 2016, about 5 patients in China with histopathologically diagnosed primary liver carcinoma had their tumors surgically resected. Tumors of the five patients were stage T1-T3 N0M0 with maximum diameters of roughly 4 to 11 cm. A total of about 35 specimens from 5 patients, comprising about 25 tumor regions, 5 adjacent noncancerous liver tissues and 5 peripheral blood samples, were covered by TCRbeta repertoire sequencing. Of the five patients (three men and two women, aged 30 to 69 years), four had hepatocellular carcinoma and one had combined HCC and intrahepatic cholangiocarcinoma. Repertoires from technical replicates were highly reproducible, with mean shared-clone rates around 0.89 and correlation coefficients above 0.95. The study combined TCRbeta repertoire sequencing, expression microarrays and whole-exome sequencing across five regions of each liver tumor, with adjacent normal tissue and blood. Samples yielded roughly 3.5 to 8 million productive TCRbeta reads; read depth did not differ significantly between tissue types. Study-level results and caveats: Because only the TCR beta chain was sequenced and unpaired alpha chains were not captured, true repertoire diversity is likely underestimated. Repertoire overlap was higher between tumor regions (mean roughly 35%) than tumor-adjacent (17%) or tumor-blood (about 14%) pairs, consistent with antigen-driven expansion. Comparison of CD4+ and CD8+ T cell repertoires was precluded by the use of bulk unsorted samples. Compared with blood, tumors had a significantly larger share of the repertoire taken up by the top 250 clones (p = 0.039). Only five patients were included in the study, and the authors note that the findings should be validated in a larger study.

Blood RNA was extracted from unsorted whole blood with TRIzol reagent; germline DNA came from the DNeasy Blood & Tissue kit. Patients had chronic HBV infection and were treatment-naive at sampling. Before surgery, roughly 4.2 milliliters of peripheral blood were drawn into K2EDTA tubes. Regarding this clonotype: No antigen is known for it. Within one base of it there is no much larger clone, and no base qualities were kept.

Using a constant-region primer and ProtoScript II reverse transcriptase, TCRbeta-specific cDNA was reverse-transcribed from about 460 ng total RNA. Three nested multiplex PCR rounds, following a slightly modified ARM-PCR procedure, were used to build the TCRbeta libraries. Multiplex TRBV1-TRBV30 forward primers and a Cbeta reverse primer were used in the first two PCR rounds, each of which was run for approximately 10 cycles. A final 25-cycle PCR with Deep VentR polymerase added sample barcodes and Illumina adapters. Before sequencing, amplicons of 200-500 bp were gel-purified using a QIAquick gel extraction kit. An Illumina HiSeq 2500 was used to sequence the TCRbeta amplicons with 250-bp paired-end reads. Processing in the source paper ran as follows. To recover full CDR3 sequences, reads were quality-trimmed using Trimmomatic v0.33 and paired reads were then merged using FLASH v1.2.11. V, D and J germline segments were assigned to the rearranged TCRbeta sequences by MiGEC v1.2.1b. Clonotype statistics and Shannon-Wiener diversity indices were calculated with VDJtools v1.0.0. To reduce sampling bias, subsequent analyses other than the diversity analysis used only the 250 most abundant clonotypes in each sample. TCRdb took the public reads, trimmed them with fastp at Q25, ran MiXCR for clone calling and kept in-frame beta chains. Every entry covers one CDR3 protein and lists the most common genes and DNA from its rows. The V and J calls here are based on TCRdb, not the publication. In all, the sample holds around 330,000 distinct CDR3 sequences, and nearly 60% of those were seen once. The top ten constitute around 15% of the sample.

CDR1 and CDR2, looked up from the germline V gene, are WSHSY and SAAADI. Unmatched junction bases come to 8, with V trimmed by 6 bases and J by 5 bases. From its cysteine to its phenylalanine, the CDR3 spans 14 amino acids. The CDR3 DNA has 42 bases and is translated from base 1. The origin of this receptor is a woman in her 30s with primary liver carcinoma and hepatitis B virus infection. Sequencing was carried out using peripheral blood. The rearrangement joined TRBV10-2 to TRBJ2-7; 9 central bases correspond to TRBD1. The sequenced DNA: TGCGCCAGCAGGCCCGGACAGGGGACTAACGAGCAGTACTTC. Its protein reads: CASRPGQGTNEQYF.